The 3 T cell receptor beta chains listed next were all sequenced from one sample in a study of shared clonotypes between healthy human individuals. CD8 cells regarded as naive lacked CD45RO, were positively chosen for CCR7, and omitted terminally differentiated effector memory CD45RA+ cells. Sequencing was performed with immunoSEQ multiplex PCR; in TCRdb, only in-frame clones are kept and a portion is missing. The data show roughly 2.1 million clones, with under 95% seen just once and around 1.7% held by the top ten. Sequenced input: naive CD8+ T cells from PBMCs. All receptors derive from a man aged 18 to 30 in good health. Some clones in this sample may be carry-over from other donors' samples.

This rearrangement joins TRBV2 to TRBJ2-1; D gene uncertain. The CDR3 sequence is 14 residues long. Trimming pared 2 bases from V and 9 bases from J, leaving 14 bases between. Germline V gene sequence: CDR1 SNHLY, CDR2 FYNNEI. Here the CDR3 DNA reads TGTGCCAGCAGTGAATTCGGACGTCGCACTGAGCAGTTCTTC. This sequence encodes CASSEFGRRTEQFF. Together with reference TRBV2 and TRBJ2-1, the CDR3 gives the full variable domain: EPEVTQTPSHQVTQMGQEVILRCVPISNHLYFYWYRQILGQKVEFLVSFYNNEISEKSEIFDDQFSVERPDGSNFTLKIRSTKLEDSAMYFCASSEFGRRTEQFFGPGTRLTVL.

The V call is TRBV27, the J call TRBJ2-7; D possibly corresponds to TRBD1 (5 bases). Trimming stripped 0 bases from V and 0 bases from J, with 12 bases between. Germline values: CDR1 MNHEY, CDR2 SMNVEV (reference sequence). The CDR3 loop spans 16 amino acids. CDR3 bases: TGTGCCAGCAGTTTATCAGCAGGGCTCCTCTCCTACGAGCAGTACTTC. Translating gives CASSLSAGLLSYEQYF.

The chain has TRBV10-3 and TRBJ2-7, with 9 bases that match TRBD1. Germline CDR1 reads ENHRY; CDR2 reads SYGVKD. This CDR3 contains 15 residues. V shed 0 bases, J shed 5 bases, and the junction held 5 bases outside the gene matches. This chain's CDR3 is CAISESGTGFNEQYF. The DNA of the CDR3 is TGTGCCATCAGTGAGTCAGGGACAGGGTTCAACGAGCAGTACTTC.